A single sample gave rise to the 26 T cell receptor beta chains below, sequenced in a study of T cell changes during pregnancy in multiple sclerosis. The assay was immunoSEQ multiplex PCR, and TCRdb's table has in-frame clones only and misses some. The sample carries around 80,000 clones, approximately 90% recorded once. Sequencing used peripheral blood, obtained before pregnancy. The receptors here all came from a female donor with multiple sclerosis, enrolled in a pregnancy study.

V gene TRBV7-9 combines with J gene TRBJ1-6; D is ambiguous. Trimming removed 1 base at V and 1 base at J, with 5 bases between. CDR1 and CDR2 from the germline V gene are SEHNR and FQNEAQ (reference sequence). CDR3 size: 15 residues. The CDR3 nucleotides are TGTGCCAGCAGCTTAGGCGGTTCCTATAATTCACCCCTCCACTTT. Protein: CASSLGGSYNSPLHF.

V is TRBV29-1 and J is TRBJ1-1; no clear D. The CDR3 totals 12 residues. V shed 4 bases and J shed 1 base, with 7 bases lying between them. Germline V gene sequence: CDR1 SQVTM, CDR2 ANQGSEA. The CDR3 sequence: CSVGGGNTEAFF. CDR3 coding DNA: TGCAGCGTTGGTGGCGGGAACACTGAAGCTTTCTTT.

DNA of the CDR3: TGCGCCAGCAGCTTCTCTGGGACAGAGCAAGAGACCCAGTACTTC. Translated, it gives CASSFSGTEQETQYF. The chain couples TRBV5-1 to TRBJ2-5; 7 nucleotides match TRBD1. V was clipped by 2 bases and J by 2 bases; unmatched bases: 6. The CDR3 contains 15 residues. Germline values: CDR1 SGHRS, CDR2 YFSETQ.

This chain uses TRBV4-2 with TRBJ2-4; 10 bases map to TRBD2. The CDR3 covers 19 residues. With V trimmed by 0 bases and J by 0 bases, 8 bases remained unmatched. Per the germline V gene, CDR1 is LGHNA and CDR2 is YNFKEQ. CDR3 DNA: TGTGCCAGCAGCCAAGATATAGCGGGGGGTGCCCTAGCCAAAAACATTCAGTACTTC. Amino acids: CASSQDIAGGALAKNIQYF.

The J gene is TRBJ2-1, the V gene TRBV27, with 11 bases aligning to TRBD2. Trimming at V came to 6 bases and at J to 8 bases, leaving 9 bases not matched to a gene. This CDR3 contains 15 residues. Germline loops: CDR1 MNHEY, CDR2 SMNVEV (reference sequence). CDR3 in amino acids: CASSGASGGLDEQFF. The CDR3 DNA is TGTGCCAGCAGCGGGGCTAGCGGGGGGCTAGATGAGCAGTTCTTC.

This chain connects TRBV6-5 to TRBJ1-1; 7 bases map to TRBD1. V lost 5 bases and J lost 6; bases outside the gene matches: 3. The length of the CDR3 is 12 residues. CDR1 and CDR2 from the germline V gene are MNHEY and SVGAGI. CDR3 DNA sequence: TGTGCCAGCAGTACAGGGGTCGCTGAAGCTTTCTTT. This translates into CASSTGVAEAFF.

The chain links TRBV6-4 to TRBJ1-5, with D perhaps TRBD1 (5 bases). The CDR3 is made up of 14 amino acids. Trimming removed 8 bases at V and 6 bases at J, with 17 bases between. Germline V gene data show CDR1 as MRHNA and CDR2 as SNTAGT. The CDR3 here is CASSAGGFGQPQHF. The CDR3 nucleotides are TGTGCCAGCTCGGCCGGGGGTTTCGGTCAGCCCCAGCATTTT.

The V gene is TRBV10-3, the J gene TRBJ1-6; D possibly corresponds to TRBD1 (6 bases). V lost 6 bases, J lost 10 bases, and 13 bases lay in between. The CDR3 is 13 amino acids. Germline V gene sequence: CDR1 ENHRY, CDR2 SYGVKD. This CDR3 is CAIRETGESPLHF. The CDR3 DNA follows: TGTGCCATCAGGGAGACAGGAGAATCACCCCTCCACTTT.

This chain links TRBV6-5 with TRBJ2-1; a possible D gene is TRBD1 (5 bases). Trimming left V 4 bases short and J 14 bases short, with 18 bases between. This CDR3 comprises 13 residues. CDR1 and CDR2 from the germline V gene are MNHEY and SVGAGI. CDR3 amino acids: CASSSNGGLREFF. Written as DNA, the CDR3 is TGTGCCAGCAGTTCGAATGGTGGTCTCAGGGAGTTCTTC.

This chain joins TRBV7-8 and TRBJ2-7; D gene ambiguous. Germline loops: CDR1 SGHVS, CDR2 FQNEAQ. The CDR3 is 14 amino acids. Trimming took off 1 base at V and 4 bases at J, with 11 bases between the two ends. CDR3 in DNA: TGTGCCAGCAGCTTAGGAGAGTCGAAATACGAGCAGTACTTC. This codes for CASSLGESKYEQYF.

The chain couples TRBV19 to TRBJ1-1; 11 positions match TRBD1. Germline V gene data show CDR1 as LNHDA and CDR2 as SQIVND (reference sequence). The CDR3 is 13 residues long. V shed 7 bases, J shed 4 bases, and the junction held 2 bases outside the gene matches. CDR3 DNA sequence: TGTGCCAGTATTGGGACAGGGGGCACTGAAGCTTTCTTT. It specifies CASIGTGGTEAFF.

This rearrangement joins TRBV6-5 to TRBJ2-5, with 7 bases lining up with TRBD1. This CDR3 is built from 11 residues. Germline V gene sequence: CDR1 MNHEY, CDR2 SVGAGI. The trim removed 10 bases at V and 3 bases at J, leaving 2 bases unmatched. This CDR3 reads CAIGTEETQYF. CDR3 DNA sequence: TGTGCCATCGGGACAGAAGAGACCCAGTACTTC.

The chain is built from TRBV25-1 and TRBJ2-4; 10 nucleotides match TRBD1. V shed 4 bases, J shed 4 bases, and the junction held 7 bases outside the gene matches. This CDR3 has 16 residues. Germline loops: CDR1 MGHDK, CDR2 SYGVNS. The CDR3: CASSARQGAGKNIQYF. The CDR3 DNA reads TGTGCCAGCAGTGCCCGACAGGGGGCGGGTAAAAACATTCAGTACTTC.

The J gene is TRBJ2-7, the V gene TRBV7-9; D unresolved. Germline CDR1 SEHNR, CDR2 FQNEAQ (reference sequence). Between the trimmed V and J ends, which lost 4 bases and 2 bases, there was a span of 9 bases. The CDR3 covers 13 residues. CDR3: CASSSRATYEQYF. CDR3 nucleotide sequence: TGTGCCAGCAGCTCACGAGCGACCTACGAGCAGTACTTC.

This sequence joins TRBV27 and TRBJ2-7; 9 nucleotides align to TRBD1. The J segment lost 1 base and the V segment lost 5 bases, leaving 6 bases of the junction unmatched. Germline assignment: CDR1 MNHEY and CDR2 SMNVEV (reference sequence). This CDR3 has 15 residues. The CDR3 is CASSIGTGHSYEQYF. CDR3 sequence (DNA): TGTGCCAGCAGTATTGGGACAGGGCATTCCTACGAGCAGTACTTC.

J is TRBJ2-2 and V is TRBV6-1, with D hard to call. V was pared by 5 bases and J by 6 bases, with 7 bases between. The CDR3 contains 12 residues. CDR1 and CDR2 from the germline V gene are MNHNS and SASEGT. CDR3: CASSPMAGELFF. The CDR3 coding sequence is TGTGCCAGCAGTCCTATGGCCGGGGAGCTGTTTTTT.

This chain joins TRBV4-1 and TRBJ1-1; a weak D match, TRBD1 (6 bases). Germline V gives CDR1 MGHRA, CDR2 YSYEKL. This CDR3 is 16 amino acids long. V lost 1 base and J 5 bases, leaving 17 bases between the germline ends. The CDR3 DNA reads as TGCGCCAGCAGCCAAGGGTACAGGGCGATGAGGACTGAAGCTTTCTTT. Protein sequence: CASSQGYRAMRTEAFF.

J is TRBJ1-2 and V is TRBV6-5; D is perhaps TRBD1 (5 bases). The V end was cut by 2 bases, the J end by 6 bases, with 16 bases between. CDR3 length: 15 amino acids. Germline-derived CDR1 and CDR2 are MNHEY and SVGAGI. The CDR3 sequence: CASSYRTGTWDGYTF. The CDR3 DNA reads TGTGCCAGCAGTTACAGGACCGGGACTTGGGATGGCTACACCTTC.

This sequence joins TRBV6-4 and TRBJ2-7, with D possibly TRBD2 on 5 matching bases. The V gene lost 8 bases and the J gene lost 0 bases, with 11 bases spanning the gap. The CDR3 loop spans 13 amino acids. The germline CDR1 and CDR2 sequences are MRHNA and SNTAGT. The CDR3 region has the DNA TGTGCCAGCCATTCGGGGTACTCCTACGAGCAGTACTTC. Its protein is CASHSGYSYEQYF.

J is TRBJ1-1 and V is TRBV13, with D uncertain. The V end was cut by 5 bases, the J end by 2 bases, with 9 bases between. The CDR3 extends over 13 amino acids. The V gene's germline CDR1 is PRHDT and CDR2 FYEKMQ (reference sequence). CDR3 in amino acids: CASSAETNTEAFF. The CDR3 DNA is TGTGCCAGCAGCGCCGAAACAAACACTGAAGCTTTCTTT.

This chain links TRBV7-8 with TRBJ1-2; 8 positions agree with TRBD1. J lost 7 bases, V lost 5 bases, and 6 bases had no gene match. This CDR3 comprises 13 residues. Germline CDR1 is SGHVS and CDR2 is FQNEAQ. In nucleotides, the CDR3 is TGTGCCAGCAGCCCATCAGGGGGCCCTGGCTACACCTTC. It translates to CASSPSGGPGYTF.

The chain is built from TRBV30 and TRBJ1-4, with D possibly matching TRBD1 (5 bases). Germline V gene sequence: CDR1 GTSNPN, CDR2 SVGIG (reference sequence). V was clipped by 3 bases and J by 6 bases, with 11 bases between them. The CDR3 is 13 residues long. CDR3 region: CAWRLDSHEKLFF. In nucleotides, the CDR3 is TGTGCCTGGAGGCTTGACAGTCATGAAAAACTGTTTTTT.

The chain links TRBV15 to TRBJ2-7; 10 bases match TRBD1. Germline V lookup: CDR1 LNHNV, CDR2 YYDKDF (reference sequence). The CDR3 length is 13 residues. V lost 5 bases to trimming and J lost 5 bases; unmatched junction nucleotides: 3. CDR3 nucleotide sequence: TGTGCCACCAGCGCAGACAGGGGGCACGAGCAGTACTTC. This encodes CATSADRGHEQYF. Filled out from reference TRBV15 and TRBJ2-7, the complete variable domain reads DAMVIQNPRYQVTQFGKPVTLSCSQTLNHNVMYWYQQKSSQAPKLLFHYYDKDFNNEADTPDNFQSRRPNTSFCFLDIRSPGLGDTAMYLCATSADRGHEQYFGPGTRLTVT.

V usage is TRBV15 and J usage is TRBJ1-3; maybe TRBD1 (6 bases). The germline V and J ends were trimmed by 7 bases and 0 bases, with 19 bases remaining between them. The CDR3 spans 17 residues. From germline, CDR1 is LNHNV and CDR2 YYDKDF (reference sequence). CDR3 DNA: TGTGCCACCACGACAACCTCACAGGGCCCCTCTGGAAACACCATATATTTT. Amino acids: CATTTTSQGPSGNTIYF.

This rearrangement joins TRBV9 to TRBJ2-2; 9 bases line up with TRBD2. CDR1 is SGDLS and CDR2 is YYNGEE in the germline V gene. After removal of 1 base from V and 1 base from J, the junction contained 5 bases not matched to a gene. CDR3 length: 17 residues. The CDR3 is CASSVPRLAVNTGELFF. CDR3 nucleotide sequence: TGTGCCAGCAGCGTACCCAGACTAGCGGTGAACACCGGGGAGCTGTTTTTT. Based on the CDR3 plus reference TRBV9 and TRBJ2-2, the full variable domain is DSGVTQTPKHLITATGQRVTLRCSPRSGDLSVYWYQQSLDQGLQFLIQYYNGEERAKGNILERFSAQQFPDLHSELNLSSLELGDSALYFCASSVPRLAVNTGELFFGEGSRLTVL.

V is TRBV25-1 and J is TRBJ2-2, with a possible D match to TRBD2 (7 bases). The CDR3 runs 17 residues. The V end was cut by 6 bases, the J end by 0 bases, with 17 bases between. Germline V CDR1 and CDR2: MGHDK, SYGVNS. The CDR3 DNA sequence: TGTGCCAGCAGCTTCCGGGGGGCCCTTCCGAACACCGGGGAGCTGTTTTTT. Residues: CASSFRGALPNTGELFF.